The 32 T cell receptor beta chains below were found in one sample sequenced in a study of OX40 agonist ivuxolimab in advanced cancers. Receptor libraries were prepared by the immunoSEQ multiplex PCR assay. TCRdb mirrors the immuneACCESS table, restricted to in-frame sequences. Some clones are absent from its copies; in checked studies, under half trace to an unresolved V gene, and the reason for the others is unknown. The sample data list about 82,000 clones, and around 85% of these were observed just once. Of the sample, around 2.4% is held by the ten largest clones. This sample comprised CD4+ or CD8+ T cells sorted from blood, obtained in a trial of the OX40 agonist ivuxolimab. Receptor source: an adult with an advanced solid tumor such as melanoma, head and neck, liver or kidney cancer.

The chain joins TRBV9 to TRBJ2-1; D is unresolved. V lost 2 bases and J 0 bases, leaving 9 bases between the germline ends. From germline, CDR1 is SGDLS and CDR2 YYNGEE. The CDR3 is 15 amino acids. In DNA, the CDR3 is TGTGCCAGCAGCGTCGCTCCCAGCTCCTACAATGAGCAGTTCTTC. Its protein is CASSVAPSSYNEQFF.

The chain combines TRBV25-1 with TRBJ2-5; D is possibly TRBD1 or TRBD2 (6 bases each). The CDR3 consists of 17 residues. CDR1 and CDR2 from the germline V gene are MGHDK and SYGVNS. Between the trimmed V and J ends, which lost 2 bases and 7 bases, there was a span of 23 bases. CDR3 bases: TGTGCCAGCAGTGAACCCCGGGGGCGGCCTAATGCTGGGACCCAGTACTTC. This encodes CASSEPRGRPNAGTQYF.

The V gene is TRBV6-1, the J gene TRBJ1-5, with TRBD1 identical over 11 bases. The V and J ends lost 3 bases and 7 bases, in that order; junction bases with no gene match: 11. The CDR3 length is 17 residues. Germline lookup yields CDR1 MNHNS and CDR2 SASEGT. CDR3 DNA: TGTGCCAGCAGTGAGCCGACGTATGGGACAGGGGGACAGCCCCAGCATTTT. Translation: CASSEPTYGTGGQPQHF.

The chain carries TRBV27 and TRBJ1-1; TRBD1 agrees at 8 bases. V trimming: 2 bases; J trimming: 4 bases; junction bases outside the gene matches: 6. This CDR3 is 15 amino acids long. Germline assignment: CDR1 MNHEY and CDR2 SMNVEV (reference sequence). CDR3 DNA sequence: TGTGCCAGCAGTTTAGAGGTTGGACAGGGCACTGAAGCTTTCTTT. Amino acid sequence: CASSLEVGQGTEAFF.

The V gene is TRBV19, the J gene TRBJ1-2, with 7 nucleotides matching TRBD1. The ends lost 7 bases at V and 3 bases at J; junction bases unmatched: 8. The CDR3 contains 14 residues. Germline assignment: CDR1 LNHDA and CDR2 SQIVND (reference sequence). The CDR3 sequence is CASTLTGPHYGYTF. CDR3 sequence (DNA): TGTGCCAGTACCCTGACAGGGCCGCACTATGGCTACACCTTC. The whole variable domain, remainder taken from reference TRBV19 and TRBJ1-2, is DGGITQSPKYLFRKEGQNVTLSCEQNLNHDAMYWYRQDPGQGLRLIYYSQIVNDFQKGDIAEGYSVSREKKESFPLTVTSAQKNPTAFYLCASTLTGPHYGYTFGSGTRLTVV.

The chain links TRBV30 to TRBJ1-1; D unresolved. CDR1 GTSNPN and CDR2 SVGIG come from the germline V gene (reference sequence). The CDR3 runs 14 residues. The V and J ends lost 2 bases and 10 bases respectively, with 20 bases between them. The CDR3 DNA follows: TGTGCCTGGAGTACGGGGTTTGGGTTTAGTATAGCTTTCTTT. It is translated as CAWSTGFGFSIAFF.

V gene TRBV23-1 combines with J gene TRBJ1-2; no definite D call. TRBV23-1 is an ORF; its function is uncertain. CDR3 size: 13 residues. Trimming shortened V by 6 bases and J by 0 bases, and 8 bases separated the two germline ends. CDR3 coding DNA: TGCGCCAGCAGCGACCAAGCTAACTATGGCTACACCTTC. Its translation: CASSDQANYGYTF.

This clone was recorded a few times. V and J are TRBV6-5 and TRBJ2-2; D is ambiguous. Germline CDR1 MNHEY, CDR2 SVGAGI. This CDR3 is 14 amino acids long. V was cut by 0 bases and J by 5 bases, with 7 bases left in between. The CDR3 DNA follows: TGTGCCAGCAGTTACTCGAGGCAGACCGGGGAGCTGTTTTTT. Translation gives CASSYSRQTGELFF.

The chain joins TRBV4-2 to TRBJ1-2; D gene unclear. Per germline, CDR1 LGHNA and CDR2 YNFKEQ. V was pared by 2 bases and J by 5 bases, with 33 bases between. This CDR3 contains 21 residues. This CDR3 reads CASSQLSSGLGPARQEYGYTF. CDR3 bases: TGTGCCAGCAGCCAACTCAGTAGCGGATTAGGTCCCGCGCGACAAGAATATGGCTACACCTTC.

CDR3 protein: CASSSQGQGAAYEQYF. Written as DNA, the CDR3 is TGTGCCAGCAGCTCCCAGGGACAGGGGGCCGCCTACGAGCAGTACTTC. The chain has TRBV5-6 and TRBJ2-7; 12 nucleotides agree with TRBD1. The ends lost 3 bases at V and 2 bases at J; junction bases unmatched: 6. This CDR3 comprises 16 residues. Looked up from germline, CDR1 is SGHDT and CDR2 is YYEEEE. Full variable domain (rest looked up from reference TRBV5-6 and TRBJ2-7): DAGVTQSPTHLIKTRGQQVTLRCSPKSGHDTVSWYQQALGQGPQFIFQYYEEEERQRGNFPDRFSGHQFPNYSSELNVNALLLGDSALYLCASSSQGQGAAYEQYFGPGTRLTVT.

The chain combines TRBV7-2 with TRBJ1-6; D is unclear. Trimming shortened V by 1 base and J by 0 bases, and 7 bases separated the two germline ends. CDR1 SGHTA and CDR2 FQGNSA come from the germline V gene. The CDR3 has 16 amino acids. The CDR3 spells CASSLVEGSYNSPLHF. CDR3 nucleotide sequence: TGTGCCAGCAGCTTAGTCGAAGGCTCCTATAATTCACCCCTCCACTTT.

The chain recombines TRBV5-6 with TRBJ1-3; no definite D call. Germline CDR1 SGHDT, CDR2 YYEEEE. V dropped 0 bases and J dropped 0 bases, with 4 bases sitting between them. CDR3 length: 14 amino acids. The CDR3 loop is CASSLGISGNTIYF. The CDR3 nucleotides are TGTGCCAGCAGCTTGGGGATCTCTGGAAACACCATATATTTT.

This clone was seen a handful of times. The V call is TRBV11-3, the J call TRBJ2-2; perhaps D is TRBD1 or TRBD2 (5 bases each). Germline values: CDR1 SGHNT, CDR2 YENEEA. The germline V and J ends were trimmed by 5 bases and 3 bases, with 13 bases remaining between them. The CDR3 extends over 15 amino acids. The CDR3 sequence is CASSLEGRDTGELFF. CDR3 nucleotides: TGTGCCAGCAGCCTTGAGGGGAGAGACACCGGGGAGCTGTTTTTT. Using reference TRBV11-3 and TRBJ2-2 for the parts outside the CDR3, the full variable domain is EAGVVQSPRYKIIEKKQPVAFWCNPISGHNTLYWYLQNLGQGPELLIRYENEEAVDDSQLPKDRFSAERLKGVDSTLKIQPAELGDSAVYLCASSLEGRDTGELFFGEGSRLTVL.

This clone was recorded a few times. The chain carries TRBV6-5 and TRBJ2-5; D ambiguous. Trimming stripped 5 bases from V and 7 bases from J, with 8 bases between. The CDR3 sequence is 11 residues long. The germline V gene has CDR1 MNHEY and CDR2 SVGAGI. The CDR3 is CASSLLGTQYF. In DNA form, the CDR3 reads TGTGCCAGCAGTCTCCTTGGGACCCAGTACTTC.

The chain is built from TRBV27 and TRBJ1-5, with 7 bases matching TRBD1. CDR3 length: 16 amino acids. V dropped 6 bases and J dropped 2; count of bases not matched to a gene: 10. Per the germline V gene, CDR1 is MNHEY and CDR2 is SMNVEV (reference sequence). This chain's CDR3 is CASSSATGLRNQPQHF. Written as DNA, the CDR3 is TGTGCCAGCAGCTCGGCGACAGGGCTGCGCAATCAGCCCCAGCATTTT.

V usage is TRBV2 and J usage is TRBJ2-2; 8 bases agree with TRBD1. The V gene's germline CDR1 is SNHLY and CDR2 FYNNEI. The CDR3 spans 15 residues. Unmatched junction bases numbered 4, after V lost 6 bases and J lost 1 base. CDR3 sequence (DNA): TGTGCCAGCAGCCTAGACAGGGGGAACACCGGGGAGCTGTTTTTT. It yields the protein CASSLDRGNTGELFF.

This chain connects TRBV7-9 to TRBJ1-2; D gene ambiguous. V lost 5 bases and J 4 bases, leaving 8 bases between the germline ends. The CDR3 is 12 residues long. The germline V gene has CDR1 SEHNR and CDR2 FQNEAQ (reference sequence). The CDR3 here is CASSADVYGYTF. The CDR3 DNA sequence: TGTGCCAGCAGCGCCGACGTCTATGGCTACACCTTC. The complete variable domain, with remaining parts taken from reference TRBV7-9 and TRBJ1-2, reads DTGVSQNPRHKITKRGQNVTFRCDPISEHNRLYWYRQTLGQGPEFLTYFQNEAQLEKSRLLSDRFSAERPKGSFSTLEIQRTEQGDSAMYLCASSADVYGYTFGSGTRLTVV.

CDR3 in amino acids: CAISGKGPGYEQYF. The CDR3 DNA is TGTGCCATCAGTGGTAAGGGACCTGGCTACGAGCAGTACTTC. The chain uses TRBV10-3 and TRBJ2-7, with D tentatively TRBD1 or TRBD2 (5 bases each). The CDR3 spans 14 residues. V shed 4 bases and J shed 3 bases, with 13 bases lying between them. Germline loops: CDR1 ENHRY, CDR2 SYGVKD.

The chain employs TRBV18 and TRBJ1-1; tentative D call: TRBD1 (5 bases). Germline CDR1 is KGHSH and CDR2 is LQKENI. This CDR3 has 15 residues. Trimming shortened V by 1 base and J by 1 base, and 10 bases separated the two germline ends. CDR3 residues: CASSPLEGTNTEAFF. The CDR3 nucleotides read TGTGCCAGCTCACCACTTGAAGGGACGAACACTGAAGCTTTCTTT.

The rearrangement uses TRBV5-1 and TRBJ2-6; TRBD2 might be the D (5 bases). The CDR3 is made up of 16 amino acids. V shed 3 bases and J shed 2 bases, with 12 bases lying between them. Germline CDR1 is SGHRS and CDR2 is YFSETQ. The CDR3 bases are TGCGCCAGCAGCTCGGAGCCCGGGGCTGGGGCCAACGTCCTGACTTTC. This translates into CASSSEPGAGANVLTF. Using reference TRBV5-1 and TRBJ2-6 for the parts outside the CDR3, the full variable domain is KAGVTQTPRYLIKTRGQQVTLSCSPISGHRSVSWYQQTPGQGLQFLFEYFSETQRNKGNFPGRFSGRQFSNSRSEMNVSTLELGDSALYLCASSSEPGAGANVLTFGAGSRLTVL.

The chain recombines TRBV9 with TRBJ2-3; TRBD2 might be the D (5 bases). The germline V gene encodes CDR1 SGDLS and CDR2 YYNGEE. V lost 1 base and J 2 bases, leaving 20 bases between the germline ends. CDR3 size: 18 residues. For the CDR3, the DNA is TGTGCCAGCAGCGTATTCCCCTACGACTACCCTCCCACAGATACGCAGTATTTT. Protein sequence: CASSVFPYDYPPTDTQYF.

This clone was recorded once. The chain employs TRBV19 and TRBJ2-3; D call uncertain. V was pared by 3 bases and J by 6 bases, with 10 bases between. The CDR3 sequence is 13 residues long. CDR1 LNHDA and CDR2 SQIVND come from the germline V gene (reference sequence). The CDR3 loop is CASSIPPRDTQYF. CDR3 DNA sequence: TGTGCCAGTAGTATCCCCCCGAGGGATACGCAGTATTTT.

The CDR3 DNA follows: TGTGCCAGCAGTGGGGACCAGTGGGGGTACGAGCAGTACTTC. It codes for CASSGDQWGYEQYF. The chain recombines TRBV2 with TRBJ2-7; D possibly matches TRBD1 or TRBD2 (5 bases each). The germline gives CDR1 SNHLY, CDR2 FYNNEI. The CDR3 is 14 amino acids. The V gene lost 4 bases and the J gene lost 4 bases, with 14 bases spanning the gap.

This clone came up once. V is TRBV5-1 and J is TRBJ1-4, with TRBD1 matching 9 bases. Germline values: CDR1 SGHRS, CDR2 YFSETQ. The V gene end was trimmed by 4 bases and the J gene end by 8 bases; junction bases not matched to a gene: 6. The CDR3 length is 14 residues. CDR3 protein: CASSPGQGKEKLFF. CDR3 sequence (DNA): TGCGCCAGCAGCCCGGGACAGGGCAAGGAAAAACTGTTTTTT.

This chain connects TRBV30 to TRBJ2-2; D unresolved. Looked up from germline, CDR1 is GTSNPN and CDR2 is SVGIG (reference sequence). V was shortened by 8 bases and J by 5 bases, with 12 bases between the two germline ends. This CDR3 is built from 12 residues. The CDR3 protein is CARGVGTGELFF. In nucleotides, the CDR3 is TGTGCCCGAGGAGTTGGGACCGGGGAGCTGTTTTTT. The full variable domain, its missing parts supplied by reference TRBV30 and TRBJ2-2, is SQTIHQWPATLVQPVGSPLSLECTVEGTSNPNLYWYRQAAGRGLQLLFYSVGIGQISSEVPQNLSASRPQDRQFILSSKKLLLSDSGFYLCARGVGTGELFFGEGSRLTVL.

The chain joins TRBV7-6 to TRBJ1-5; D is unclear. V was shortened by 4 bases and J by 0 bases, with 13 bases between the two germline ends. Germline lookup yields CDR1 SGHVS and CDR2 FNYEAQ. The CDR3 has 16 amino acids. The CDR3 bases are TGTGCCAGCAGCTCACAGACGGGTTATAGCAATCAGCCCCAGCATTTT. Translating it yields CASSSQTGYSNQPQHF.

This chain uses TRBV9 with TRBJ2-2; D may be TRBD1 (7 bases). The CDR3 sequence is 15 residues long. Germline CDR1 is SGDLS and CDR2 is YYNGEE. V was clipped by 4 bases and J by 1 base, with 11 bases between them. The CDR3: CASSPQGGNTGELFF. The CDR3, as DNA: TGTGCCAGCAGCCCGCAGGGGGGGAACACCGGGGAGCTGTTTTTT.

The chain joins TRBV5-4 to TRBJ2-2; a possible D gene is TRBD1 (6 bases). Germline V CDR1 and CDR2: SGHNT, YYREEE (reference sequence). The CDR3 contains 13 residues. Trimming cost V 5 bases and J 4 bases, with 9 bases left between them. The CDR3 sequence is CASRRDTTGELFF. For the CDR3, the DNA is TGTGCCAGCAGACGGGACACCACCGGGGAGCTGTTTTTT.

DNA of the CDR3: TGCGCCAGCAGCCCCGGGGGGGGTCGGTACCAAGAGACCCAGTACTTC. Encoded protein: CASSPGGGRYQETQYF. The chain couples TRBV5-1 to TRBJ2-5; 8 nucleotides align to TRBD2. The CDR3 length is 16 residues. Per germline, CDR1 SGHRS and CDR2 YFSETQ. V lost 4 bases to trimming and J lost 0 bases; unmatched junction nucleotides: 8.

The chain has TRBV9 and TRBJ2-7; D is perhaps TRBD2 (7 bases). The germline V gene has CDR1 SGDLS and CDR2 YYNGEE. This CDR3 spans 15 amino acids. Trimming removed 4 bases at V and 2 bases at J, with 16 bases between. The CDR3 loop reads CASSPLTGGPYEQYF. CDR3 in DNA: TGTGCCAGCAGCCCCTTGACGGGGGGCCCCTACGAGCAGTACTTC.

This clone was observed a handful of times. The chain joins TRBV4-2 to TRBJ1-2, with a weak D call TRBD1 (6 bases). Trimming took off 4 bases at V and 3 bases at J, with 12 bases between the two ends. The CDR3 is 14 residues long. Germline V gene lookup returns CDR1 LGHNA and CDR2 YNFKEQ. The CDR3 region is CASSPGPGDYGYTF. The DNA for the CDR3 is TGTGCCAGCAGCCCAGGACCAGGGGACTATGGCTACACCTTC.

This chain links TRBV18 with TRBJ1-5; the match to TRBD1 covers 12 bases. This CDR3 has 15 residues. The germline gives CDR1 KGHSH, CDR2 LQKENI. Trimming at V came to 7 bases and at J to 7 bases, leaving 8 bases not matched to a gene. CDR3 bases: TGTGCCAGCTGCCCCGGGACAGGGGGCGACCAGCCCCAGCATTTT. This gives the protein CASCPGTGGDQPQHF. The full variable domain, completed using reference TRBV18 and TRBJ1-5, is NAGVMQNPRHLVRRRGQEARLRCSPMKGHSHVYWYRQLPEEGLKFMVYLQKENIIDESGMPKERFSAEFPKEGPSILRIQQVVRGDSAAYFCASCPGTGGDQPQHFGDGTRLSIL.